This TCR beta chain was obtained from a study of blood T cell repertoires in COVID-19. Source study methods: Counts of nucleated cells, estimated from reference gene primer amplification, were obtained. This table comes from immunoSEQ multiplex PCR, and its TCRdb copy is limited to in-frame clones, with some not included. That table is the source of V, J and clone size, and D and trimming were worked out from the DNA. Of fewer than 350,000 clones listed, 70% to 90% are singletons. Germline CDR1 and CDR2: SGHVS and FQNEAQ. CDR3 length equals 17 residues. The junction had 12 bases not matched to a gene; V was cut back by 5 bases and J by 0 bases.

The sequencing sample was made of PBMCs or T cells enriched from blood (not recorded which). J is TRBJ1-1 and V is TRBV7-8; 7 bases match TRBD1. The receptor was derived from a woman aged 25 to 39 who had recovered from COVID-19. CDR3 coding DNA: TGTGCCAGCAGCCCTACCAGGGGGATCCCCTTGAACACTGAAGCTTTCTTT. Its protein product is CASSPTRGIPLNTEAFF. Looking up the rest from reference TRBV7-8 and TRBJ1-1 gives the full variable domain: GAGVSQSPRYKVAKRGQDVALRCDPISGHVSLFWYQQALGQGPEFLTYFQNEAQLDKSGLPSDRFFAERPEGSVSTLKIQRTQQEDSAVYLCASSPTRGIPLNTEAFFGQGTRLTVV.